The clone carrying this TCR beta chain was seen only a few times. This specimen belongs to a study of human T cells and chemical hapten exposure. Study-level information: Patch tests of 0.01% DPC on the upper back were read at 6 days.

There are 16 residues in the CDR3. Via MiXCR, TCRdb re-called the RACE reads, giving one row per CDR3 protein. The table lists 190,000 or so distinct CDR3 sequences, around a quarter of them singletons. Noted time point: patch test 3, about 24 weeks after DPC sensitization. Treatment in this sample: therapeutic diphenylcyclopropenone sensitization with weekly scalp DPC. The drawing of blood occurred before each patch test was applied. Sequenced material: whole blood, taken in connection with sensitization to the hapten diphenylcyclopropenone (DPC). This rearrangement joins TRBV21-1 to TRBJ2-5; the table's D call TRBD2 went unverified against the DNA. TRBV21-1 is an annotated pseudogene. This clonotype was obtained from a woman aged 40 to 50 with alopecia areata. Some clones in this sample may be carry-over from other donors' samples. The CDR3 spells CASSKESWGVQETQYF. CDR3 coding DNA: TGTGCCAGCAGCAAAGAGTCCTGGGGAGTTCAAGAGACCCAGTACTTC.